Below are 19 T cell receptor beta chains sequenced from a single sample in a study of T cell repertoires in cytomegalovirus infection. In TCRdb, the reads were re-called with MiXCR into one record per CDR3 protein. The data show approximately 500,000 distinct CDR3 sequences, approximately 17% seen once. The sample taken for sequencing was CD8+ T cells from PBMCs. The receptor source for this set is a human donor in good health (CMV status not recorded). Some clones in this sample may be carry-over from other donors' samples.

This clonotype was seen ten or more times. The chain has TRBV5-6 and TRBJ2-7, with TRBD1 identical over 9 bases. Trimming took 2 bases from V and 5 from J; bases not matched to a gene: 5. The V gene's germline CDR1 is SGHDT and CDR2 YYEEEE. This CDR3 spans 14 amino acids. The CDR3 DNA reads TGTGCCAGCAGCTTCGGGACAGGGCTAGACGAGCAGTACTTC. It specifies CASSFGTGLDEQYF.

V gene TRBV6-5 combines with J gene TRBJ1-2; D uncertain. The CDR3 contains 14 residues. V dropped 2 bases and J dropped 4 bases, with 11 bases sitting between them. Looked up from germline, CDR1 is MNHEY and CDR2 is SVGAGI. The CDR3 DNA reads TGTGCCAGCAGTTACGCTCAAGAGGGCTATGGCTACACCTTC. Its translation: CASSYAQEGYGYTF.

This rearrangement joins TRBV6-5 to TRBJ1-5; D is unclear. Germline values: CDR1 MNHEY, CDR2 SVGAGI. V lost 6 bases to trimming and J lost 6 bases, with 12 bases between them. The length of the CDR3 is 13 residues. DNA for the CDR3: TGTGCCAGCAGCCAAGGTCAACTTCAGCCCCAGCATTTT. This encodes CASSQGQLQPQHF.

This clonotype was seen at least ten times. The J gene is TRBJ2-2, the V gene TRBV4-1; no clear D. The CDR3 covers 16 residues. Germline lookup yields CDR1 MGHRA and CDR2 YSYEKL. V was clipped by 0 bases and J by 7 bases, with 15 bases between them. The CDR3 nucleotides are TGCGCCAGCAGCCAAGACCCGCCAGGACGGAACGGGGAGCTGTTTTTT. This encodes CASSQDPPGRNGELFF.

In this sample, this clonotype turned up a few times. The rearrangement joins TRBV28 to TRBJ1-2; D is perhaps TRBD1 (5 bases). In germline, CDR1 is MDHEN, CDR2 SYDVKM. V dropped 1 base and J dropped 5 bases, with 20 bases sitting between them. The CDR3 totals 17 residues. Here the CDR3 DNA reads TGTGCCAGCAGTTTATTCTGGACAAGCCCTCTTGGGTATGGCTACACCTTC. The encoded protein is CASSLFWTSPLGYGYTF.

In its sample, this clonotype was seen a few times. The chain links TRBV19 to TRBJ1-6; D gene unclear. In germline, CDR1 is LNHDA, CDR2 SQIVND (reference sequence). Trimming took off 8 bases at V and 4 bases at J, with 12 bases between the two ends. The CDR3 totals 14 residues. CDR3 residues: CASEKDGYNSPLHF. The CDR3 DNA follows: TGTGCCAGTGAAAAGGACGGTTATAATTCACCCCTCCACTTT.

This clonotype came up many times. V usage is TRBV7-9 and J usage is TRBJ1-2, with D perhaps matching TRBD1 (6 bases). This CDR3 has 15 residues. Per germline, CDR1 SEHNR and CDR2 FQNEAQ (reference sequence). The V and J ends lost 2 bases and 3 bases respectively, with 13 bases between them. The CDR3 DNA reads TGTGCCAGCAGCTTACAGGGGAAAAGGGACTATGGCTACACCTTC. Translated, it gives CASSLQGKRDYGYTF.

This clonotype was seen many times. This chain uses TRBV7-2 with TRBJ2-6, with TRBD2 identical over 7 bases. Germline trimming cut 1 base from V and 5 bases from J; bases unmatched to any gene: 5. CDR1 and CDR2 (germline): SGHTA, FQGNSA. The CDR3 spans 16 residues. For the CDR3, the DNA is TGTGCCAGCAGCTTAGTAGTTGGGACTAGGGCCAACGTCCTGACTTTC. Amino acid sequence: CASSLVVGTRANVLTF. The full variable domain, rest sourced from reference TRBV7-2 and TRBJ2-6, is GAGVSQSPSNKVTEKGKDVELRCDPISGHTALYWYRQSLGQGLEFLIYFQGNSAPDKSGLPSDRFSAERTGGSVSTLTIQRTQQEDSAVYLCASSLVVGTRANVLTFGAGSRLTVL.

V gene TRBV6-2 or TRBV6-3 combines with J gene TRBJ1-5; 10 bases agree with TRBD1. V dropped 6 bases and J dropped 6; count of bases not matched to a gene: 5. Germline V gives CDR1 MNHEY, CDR2 SVGEGT. CDR3 size: 14 residues. CDR3 nucleotides: TGTGCCAGCAGACCGACAGGGGGCTCTCAGCCCCAGCATTTT. Protein sequence: CASRPTGGSQPQHF.

V gene TRBV24-1 combines with J gene TRBJ2-1; 12 nucleotides agree with TRBD2. J gave up 8 bases and V 4 bases, and 17 bases lay outside the gene matches. The V gene's germline CDR1 is KGHDR and CDR2 SFDVKD. This CDR3 contains 19 residues. This CDR3 is CATSEWTSGKNWVDDEQFF. For the CDR3, the DNA is TGTGCCACCAGTGAATGGACTAGCGGGAAAAACTGGGTTGATGATGAGCAGTTCTTC.

Only a few counts were recorded for this clonotype. The V call is TRBV23-1, the J call TRBJ1-5, with D possibly TRBD1 on 5 matching bases. TRBV23-1 has ORF status, its function being uncertain. Trimming removed 6 bases from V and 5 bases from J, with 11 bases in between. The CDR3 has 13 residues. The CDR3 nucleotides read TGCGCCAGCAGAGGGACGGATGATCAGCCCCAGCATTTT. Its protein product is CASRGTDDQPQHF.

This clonotype was detected a few times. The genes are TRBV28 and TRBJ1-1, with 7 bases lining up with TRBD1. The germline V gene encodes CDR1 MDHEN and CDR2 SYDVKM. J lost 5 bases, V lost 5 bases, and 8 bases had no gene match. This CDR3 is 14 amino acids long. The CDR3 coding sequence is TGTGCCAGCAGTCAAAACAGGGGTTGGACTGAAGCTTTCTTT. Its protein is CASSQNRGWTEAFF.

This clonotype was picked up many times. The V gene is TRBV12-3 or TRBV12-4, the J gene TRBJ1-2; tentatively, D is TRBD1 (5 bases). The germline V and J ends were trimmed by 6 bases and 3 bases, with 20 bases remaining between them. This CDR3 has 16 amino acids. Here the CDR3 reads CASSPTQRQSYYGYTF. The CDR3 DNA is TGTGCCAGCAGCCCTACCCAACGACAGTCATACTATGGCTACACCTTC.

This clonotype was counted only a few times. The chain carries TRBV2 and TRBJ2-7, with TRBD2 identical over 7 bases. The germline V gene encodes CDR1 SNHLY and CDR2 FYNNEI. The V gene end was trimmed by 3 bases and the J gene end by 7 bases; junction bases not matched to a gene: 6. The CDR3 is 13 residues long. The DNA of the CDR3 is TGTGCCAGCAGTGATGGGGGGGATCGGGAGCAGTACTTC. Translated: CASSDGGDREQYF.

This CDR3 is CSVEGELAGGSYEQYF. The CDR3 DNA follows: TGCAGCGTTGAAGGGGAACTAGCGGGAGGCTCCTACGAGCAGTACTTC. The V call is TRBV29-1, the J call TRBJ2-7; TRBD2 matches 12 bases. This CDR3 has 16 amino acids. The junction had 4 bases not matched to a gene; V was cut back by 1 base and J by 0 bases. In germline, CDR1 is SQVTM, CDR2 ANQGSEA.

The V call is TRBV28, the J call TRBJ2-1, with D uncertain. Deletions cut 2 bases from V and 7 bases from J, with 21 bases between. The CDR3 covers 17 residues. Germline V gene sequence: CDR1 MDHEN, CDR2 SYDVKM. CDR3 nucleotide sequence: TGTGCCAGCAGTTTAACTTGGCAGTCCTTCAACGCGAATGAGCAGTTCTTC. Translation: CASSLTWQSFNANEQFF.

As for this clonotype: Possible read error: a much larger clone is one base away. This CDR3 fails to terminate in the conserved phenylalanine or tryptophan, so it likely reflects a read error. The chain is built from TRBV6-5 and TRBJ2-7; 9 positions agree with TRBD2. CDR3 size: 15 residues. The J segment lost 6 bases and the V segment lost 4 bases, leaving 10 bases of the junction unmatched. Germline V gene sequence: CDR1 MNHEY, CDR2 SVGAGI. CDR3 DNA sequence: TGTGCCAGCAGTTTCGGGGCGGGGGGGCCAATCGAGCAGTACTTA. Its translation: CASSFGAGGPIEQYL.

In its sample, this clonotype was seen many times. The V call is TRBV19, the J call TRBJ1-5, with 9 bases identical to TRBD1. CDR1 is LNHDA, CDR2 SQIVND, per germline (reference sequence). V shed 6 bases and J 2 bases; nucleotides not matched to a gene: 5. This CDR3 is 15 amino acids long. Written as DNA, the CDR3 is TGTGCCAGTAGCCACCGGGACAGGGGCAATCAGCCCCAGCATTTT. Translation gives CASSHRDRGNQPQHF.

The V gene is TRBV29-1, the J gene TRBJ1-2, with no clear D. Per germline, CDR1 SQVTM and CDR2 ANQGSEA. V dropped 0 bases and J dropped 5 bases, with 13 bases sitting between them. The CDR3 spans 14 residues. The DNA for the CDR3 is TGCAGCGTTGAAGATAGGGAGTATTTATATGGCTACACCTTC. As protein: CSVEDREYLYGYTF.